This is a list of T cell receptor beta chains from one sample in a study of blood T cell repertoires in COVID-19. The data were produced by immunoSEQ multiplex PCR, yet TCRdb's version contains in-frame clones alone and is incomplete. The top ten clones hold under 5.5% of a sample with around 99,000 clones, about 90% of them seen once. Source material: peripheral blood. These receptors came from a man aged 40-49 years with active or convalescent COVID-19. The CDR3 runs from the conserved cysteine through the conserved F or W. Each record gives: V gene, clone size, J gene, D gene, CDR3 protein, CDR3 DNA. The D gene is left open where the match is weak. A clone size is listed for some rows: how often the clone was seen (once, few, many), or a class if it is expanded.

v_call: TRBV7-6; clone_size: .; j_call: TRBJ1-1; d_call: .; cdr3_aa: CASSFSGDQTEAFF; cdr3_nt: TGTGCCAGCAGCTTTTCAGGGGACCAGACTGAAGCTTTCTTT
v_call: TRBV18; clone_size: once; j_call: TRBJ1-1; d_call: TRBD1; cdr3_aa: CASSQGQGNTEAFF; cdr3_nt: TGTGCCAGCTCACAAGGACAGGGAAACACTGAAGCTTTCTTT
v_call: TRBV9; clone_size: .; j_call: TRBJ2-1; d_call: TRBD2; cdr3_aa: CASSAPSGLAGAYNEQFF; cdr3_nt: TGTGCCAGCAGCGCACCATCTGGACTAGCGGGGGCCTACAATGAGCAGTTCTTC
v_call: TRBV24-1; clone_size: few; j_call: TRBJ2-3; d_call: TRBD2; cdr3_aa: CATSDASGTSGRDTQYF; cdr3_nt: TGTGCCACCAGTGATGCCTCCGGGACTAGCGGGAGAGATACGCAGTATTTT
v_call: TRBV19; clone_size: once; j_call: TRBJ2-7; d_call: TRBD2; cdr3_aa: CASSIIPAGGSYEQYF; cdr3_nt: TGTGCCAGTAGTATTATCCCTGCGGGAGGGTCCTACGAGCAGTACTTC
v_call: TRBV6-4; clone_size: once; j_call: TRBJ2-1; d_call: TRBD2; cdr3_aa: CASQGTSGGNEQFF; cdr3_nt: TGTGCCTCTCAGGGGACTAGCGGGGGCAATGAGCAGTTCTTC
v_call: TRBV28; clone_size: .; j_call: TRBJ2-7; d_call: .; cdr3_aa: CASSPFGEQYF; cdr3_nt: TGTGCCAGCAGCCCCTTCGGGGAGCAGTACTTC
v_call: TRBV5-1; clone_size: few; j_call: TRBJ2-7; d_call: .; cdr3_aa: CASSLTGHIYEQYF; cdr3_nt: TGCGCCAGCAGCTTAACGGGACACATCTACGAGCAGTACTTC
v_call: TRBV27; clone_size: .; j_call: TRBJ1-5; d_call: .; cdr3_aa: CASSYVGGRDQPQHF; cdr3_nt: TGTGCCAGCAGTTATGTAGGGGGAAGAGATCAGCCCCAGCATTTT
v_call: TRBV7-9; clone_size: .; j_call: TRBJ2-3; d_call: TRBD2; cdr3_aa: CASSPPGGPRDTQYF; cdr3_nt: TGTGCCAGCAGCCCCCCGGGAGGGCCCAGAGATACGCAGTATTTT
v_call: TRBV2; clone_size: few; j_call: TRBJ2-2; d_call: .; cdr3_aa: CATTRGEETGELFF; cdr3_nt: TGTGCCACCACCCGGGGAGAAGAAACCGGGGAGCTGTTTTTT
v_call: TRBV10-3; clone_size: once; j_call: TRBJ1-1; d_call: TRBD1; cdr3_aa: CAINGQGVNTEAFF; cdr3_nt: TGTGCCATCAATGGACAGGGGGTTAACACTGAAGCTTTCTTT
v_call: TRBV5-1; clone_size: .; j_call: TRBJ2-2; d_call: .; cdr3_aa: CASSRLAGRTGELFF; cdr3_nt: TGCGCCAGCAGCCGCCTGGCGGGGAGGACCGGGGAGCTGTTTTTT
v_call: TRBV14; clone_size: once; j_call: TRBJ2-3; d_call: TRBD2; cdr3_aa: CASSLTSGSRADTQYF; cdr3_nt: TGTGCCAGCAGCCTGACTAGCGGGAGTAGGGCAGATACGCAGTATTTT
v_call: TRBV18; clone_size: .; j_call: TRBJ1-3; d_call: .; cdr3_aa: CASSPLGDSGNTIYF; cdr3_nt: TGTGCCAGCTCACCCCTCGGGGACTCTGGAAACACCATATATTTT
v_call: TRBV29-1; clone_size: .; j_call: TRBJ2-1; d_call: TRBD1; cdr3_aa: CSVGQGLYNEQFF; cdr3_nt: TGCAGCGTCGGACAGGGATTGTACAATGAGCAGTTCTTC
v_call: TRBV5-6; clone_size: .; j_call: TRBJ2-2; d_call: .; cdr3_aa: CASSRQGLVNTGELFF; cdr3_nt: TGTGCCAGCAGCAGGCAGGGGTTGGTTAACACCGGGGAGCTGTTTTTT
v_call: TRBV4-2; clone_size: .; j_call: TRBJ2-7; d_call: .; cdr3_aa: CASSQDSPDEQYF; cdr3_nt: TGTGCCAGCAGCCAAGATTCCCCCGACGAGCAGTACTTC
v_call: TRBV5-6; clone_size: .; j_call: TRBJ1-2; d_call: .; cdr3_aa: CASSLRGNGYTF; cdr3_nt: TGTGCCAGCAGCCTTAGGGGGAATGGCTACACCTTC
v_call: TRBV24-1; clone_size: few; j_call: TRBJ2-3; d_call: TRBD2; cdr3_aa: CATSRRTSGTDTQYF; cdr3_nt: TGTGCCACCAGCCGCCGGACTAGCGGCACAGATACGCAGTATTTT
v_call: TRBV5-1; clone_size: once; j_call: TRBJ2-5; d_call: .; cdr3_aa: CASSFTGSLETQYF; cdr3_nt: TGCGCCAGCAGCTTTACAGGGTCTCTAGAGACCCAGTACTTC
v_call: TRBV10-3; clone_size: .; j_call: TRBJ2-7; d_call: .; cdr3_aa: CAISGIIAESYEQYF; cdr3_nt: TGTGCCATCAGTGGGATAATAGCGGAATCCTACGAGCAGTACTTC